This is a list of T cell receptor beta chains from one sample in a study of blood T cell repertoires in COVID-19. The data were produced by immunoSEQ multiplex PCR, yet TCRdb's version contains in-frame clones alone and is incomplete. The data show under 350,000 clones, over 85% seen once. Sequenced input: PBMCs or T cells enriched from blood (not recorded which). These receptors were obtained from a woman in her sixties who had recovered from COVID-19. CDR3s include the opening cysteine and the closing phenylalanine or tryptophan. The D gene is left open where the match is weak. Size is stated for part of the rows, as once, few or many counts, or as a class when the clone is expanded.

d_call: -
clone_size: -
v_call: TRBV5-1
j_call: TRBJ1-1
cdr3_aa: CASTSGQGTEAFF
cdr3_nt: TGCGCCAGCACTTCAGGGCAGGGCACTGAAGCTTTCTTT

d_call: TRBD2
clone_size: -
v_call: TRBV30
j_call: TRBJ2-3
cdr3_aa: CAWMFGAGGEDTQYF
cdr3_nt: TGTGCCTGGATGTTCGGAGCGGGGGGTGAGGATACGCAGTATTTT

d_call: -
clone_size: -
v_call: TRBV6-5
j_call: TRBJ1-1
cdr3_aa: CASGRLNTEAFF
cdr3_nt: TGTGCCAGCGGCAGGTTGAACACTGAAGCTTTCTTT

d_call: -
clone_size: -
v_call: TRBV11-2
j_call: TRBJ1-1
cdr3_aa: CASSLRGSVTEAFF
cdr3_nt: TGTGCCAGCAGCCTCAGGGGCTCGGTCACTGAAGCTTTCTTT

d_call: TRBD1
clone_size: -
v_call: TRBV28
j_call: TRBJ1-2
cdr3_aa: CASSPGQGHGYTF
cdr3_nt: TGTGCCAGCAGCCCGGGACAGGGCCACGGCTACACCTTC

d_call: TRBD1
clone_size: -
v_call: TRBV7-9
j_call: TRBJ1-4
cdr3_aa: CASSFRTGGSEKLFF
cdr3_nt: TGTGCCAGCAGCTTTCGGACAGGGGGATCTGAAAAACTGTTTTTT

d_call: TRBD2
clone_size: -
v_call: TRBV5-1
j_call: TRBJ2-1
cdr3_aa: CASSFGTSANNNEQFF
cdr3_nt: TGCGCCAGCAGCTTTGGGACTAGCGCAAACAACAATGAGCAGTTCTTC

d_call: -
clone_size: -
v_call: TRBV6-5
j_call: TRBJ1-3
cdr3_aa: CASSYNPTASGNTIYF
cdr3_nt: TGTGCCAGCAGTTATAACCCGACAGCCTCTGGAAACACCATATATTTT

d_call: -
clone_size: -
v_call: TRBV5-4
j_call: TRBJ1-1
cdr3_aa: CASRKTPQAEAFF
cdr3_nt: TGTGCCAGCAGGAAAACTCCCCAGGCTGAAGCTTTCTTT

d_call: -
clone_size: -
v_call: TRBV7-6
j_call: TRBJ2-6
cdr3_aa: CASSLQAPGANVLTF
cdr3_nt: TGTGCCAGCAGCTTACAAGCTCCTGGGGCCAACGTCCTGACTTTC

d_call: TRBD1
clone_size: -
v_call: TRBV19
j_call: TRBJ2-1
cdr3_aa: CASSNDRGYPQGKQFF
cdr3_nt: TGTGCCAGTAGTAACGACAGGGGTTATCCTCAAGGGAAGCAGTTCTTC

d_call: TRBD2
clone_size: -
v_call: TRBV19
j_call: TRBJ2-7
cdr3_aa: CASQRGWEGEQYF
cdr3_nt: TGTGCCAGCCAGCGAGGATGGGAGGGCGAGCAGTACTTC

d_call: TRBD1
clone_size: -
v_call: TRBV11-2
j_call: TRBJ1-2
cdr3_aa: CASSPDRGGGYTF
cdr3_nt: TGTGCCAGCAGCCCCGACAGGGGGGGTGGCTACACCTTC

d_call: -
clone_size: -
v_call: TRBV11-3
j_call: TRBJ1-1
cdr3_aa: CASSLMTDEAFF
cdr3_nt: TGTGCCAGCAGCTTAATGACAGATGAAGCTTTCTTT

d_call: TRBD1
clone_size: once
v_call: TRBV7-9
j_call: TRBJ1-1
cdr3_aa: CASSSDRGQSYKTEAFF
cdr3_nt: TGTGCCAGCAGCTCCGACAGGGGGCAATCGTATAAGACTGAAGCTTTCTTT

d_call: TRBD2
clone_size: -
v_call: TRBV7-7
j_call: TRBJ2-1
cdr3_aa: CASSPTGTRYNEQFF
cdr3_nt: TGTGCTAGCAGTCCCACCGGGACTAGGTACAATGAGCAGTTCTTC

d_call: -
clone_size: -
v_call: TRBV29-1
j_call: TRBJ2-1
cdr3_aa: CSVLGPYNEQFF
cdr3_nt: TGCAGTGTGTTGGGGCCTTACAATGAGCAGTTCTTC